The rows below give T cell receptor beta chains drawn from one sample of a study of blood T cells in healthy people across ages. TCRdb recomputed calls from the 5' RACE reads with MiXCR, one row per CDR3 protein. Of 700,000 or so distinct CDR3 sequences in the sample, 20% to 25% are singletons; the top ten hold under 25%. Source material: blood. The source of these receptors is a man between 65 and 85 years old in good health. Each CDR3 is given with its conserved first and last residue. D genes are given only for firm matches. For some rows the clone size is stated as once, few or many, or as a class when expanded; others skip it.

CASSQTTGMGGTEAFF TGTGCCAGCAGCCAAACGACAGGGATGGGGGGCACTGAAGCTTTCTTT TRBJ1-1 TRBD1 TRBV3-1 few
CSAVTSGRPLSTDTQYF TGCAGTGCGGTGACTAGCGGGAGGCCGTTAAGCACAGATACGCAGTATTTT TRBJ2-3 TRBD2 TRBV20-1 .
CSVARVLGDRSDTQYF TGCAGCGTCGCCAGGGTACTGGGTGACAGGTCAGATACGCAGTATTTT TRBJ2-3 . TRBV29-1 few
CASSPLHEQFF TGTGCCAGCAGTCCTCTGCATGAGCAGTTCTTC TRBJ2-1 . TRBV6-6 .
CASSQEGGRGNQPQHF TGCGCCAGCAGCCAAGAAGGTGGCAGGGGCAATCAGCCCCAGCATTTT TRBJ1-5 . TRBV4-1 many
CASSEAFSGWWVYNEQFF TGTGCCAGCAGTGAAGCGTTCTCAGGGTGGTGGGTCTACAATGAGCAGTTCTTC TRBJ2-1 . TRBV2 .
CATSGNGYGYTF TGTGCCACCAGTGGGAACGGCTATGGCTACACCTTC TRBJ1-2 . TRBV24-1 many
CASSPLAASSYNEQFF TGTGCCAGCTCACCGTTAGCCGCGAGCTCCTACAATGAGCAGTTCTTC TRBJ2-1 . TRBV18 few
CASSPGGQADTQYF TGTGCCAGCAGCCCCGGAGGTCAAGCAGATACGCAGTATTTT TRBJ2-3 . TRBV7-8 .
CATVLDPSSEQYF TGTGCCACTGTGTTGGACCCTTCCAGCGAGCAGTACTTC TRBJ2-7 . TRBV10-3 .
CSEGTQNTEAFF TGCAGCGAAGGAACCCAGAACACTGAAGCTTTCTTT TRBJ1-1 . TRBV29-1 few
CASSPGVGSLVF TGTGCCAGCAGCCCAGGGGTAGGCAGTTTAGTCTTC TRBJ2-1 . TRBV25-1 few
CASSRPGTDEKLFF TGTGCCAGCAGCCGCCCCGGGACCGATGAAAAACTGTTTTTT TRBJ1-4 . TRBV3-1 few
CASSQREGGGTEAFF TGTGCCAGCAGCCAAAGGGAAGGGGGTGGCACTGAAGCTTTCTTT TRBJ1-1 . TRBV3-1 .
CASSLGLGGPPYEQYF TGTGCCAGCAGTTTAGGGTTGGGCGGACCCCCCTACGAGCAGTACTTC TRBJ2-7 . TRBV12-3/TRBV12-4 .